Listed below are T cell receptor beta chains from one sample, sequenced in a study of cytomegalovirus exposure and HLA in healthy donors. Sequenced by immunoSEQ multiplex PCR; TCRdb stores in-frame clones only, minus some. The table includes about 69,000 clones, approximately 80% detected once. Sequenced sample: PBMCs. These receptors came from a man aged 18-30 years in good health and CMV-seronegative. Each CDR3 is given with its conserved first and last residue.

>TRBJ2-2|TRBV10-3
CAIRILTSGSTGELFF
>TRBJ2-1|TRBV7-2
CASSSRDIGRREQFF
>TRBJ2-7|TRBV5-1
CASSLFGGTSQYEQYF
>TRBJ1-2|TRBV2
CASSAGLNGYTF
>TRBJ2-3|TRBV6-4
CASSLAGGTDTQYF
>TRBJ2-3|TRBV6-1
CASSAGVSGQYF
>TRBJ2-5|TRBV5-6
CASSLYGGAVQETQYF
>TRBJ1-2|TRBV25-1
CASSVPGYGYTF
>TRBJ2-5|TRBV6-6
CASNRDRETQYF
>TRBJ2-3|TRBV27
CASSLSVPPDTQYF
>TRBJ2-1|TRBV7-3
CASRSEGLGGQFF
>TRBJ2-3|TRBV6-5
CASSYTRPPTDTQYF
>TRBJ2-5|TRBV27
CASSLSAGGGIQETQYF
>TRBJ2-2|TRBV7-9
CASSPAGGPAGELFF
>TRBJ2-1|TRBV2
CASFPITSYNEQFF
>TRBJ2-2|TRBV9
CASSVEWRGTSGNTGELFF
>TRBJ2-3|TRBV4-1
CASSRGVAGYGTDTQYF
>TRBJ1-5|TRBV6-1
CASSDDRNPQPQHF
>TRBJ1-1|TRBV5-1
CASSLGTGGTEAFF
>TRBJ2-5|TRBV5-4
CASSLGDRQETQYF
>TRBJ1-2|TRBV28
CASSFEGSLGGGNYGYTF
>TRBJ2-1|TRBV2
CASSEGIEQFF
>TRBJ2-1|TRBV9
CASSFLGVDNEQFF
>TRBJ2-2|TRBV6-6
CASSYGLGGGELFF
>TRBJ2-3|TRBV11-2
CASSPERGPTDTQYF
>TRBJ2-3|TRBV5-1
CASSLASASGITDTQYF
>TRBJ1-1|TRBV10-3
CAIRTTLQDNTEAFF
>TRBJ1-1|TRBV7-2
CASSPMGQNTEAFF
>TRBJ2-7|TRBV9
CASSPYGGSYEQYF